This T cell receptor beta chain was recovered during a study of blood T cell repertoires in COVID-19. Study-wide background: Acute-phase and convalescent COVID-19 samples originated in the United States, Italy and Spain. Nucleic acid was either cDNA or gDNA, and it came from T cells, B-cell-depleted T cells, or PBMCs.

Source study methods: From reference gene primer amplification, estimates of nucleated cell counts were derived. Data came from immunoSEQ multiplex PCR; TCRdb stores just in-frame clones and leaves some out. The V and J calls and the clone size are those of that table, but D and trimming were determined from the DNA. There are about 37,000 clones in the sample; about nine tenths occur only once, and approximately 6.6% lies in the top ten. Germline-derived CDR1 and CDR2 are SGHAT and FQNNGV. The CDR3 is made up of 12 amino acids. V lost 2 bases, J lost 8 bases, and 6 bases lay in between. This receptor was identified in a human donor in a cohort sampled during active COVID-19. Sequencing used peripheral blood. The chain is built from TRBV11-2 and TRBJ2-2, with D tentatively TRBD2 (5 bases). CDR3 DNA sequence: TGTGCCAGCAGCTTACGCGGGGGGGAGCTGTTTTTT. Translating it yields CASSLRGGELFF.